These 32 T cell receptor beta chains came from one sample sequenced in a study of breast tumors, draining lymph nodes, adjacent tissues. TCRdb processed the multiplex PCR reads anew with MiXCR; each CDR3 protein has one entry. The repertoire consists of 20,000 or so distinct CDR3 sequences, with about 64% occurring once and the leading ten covering roughly a fifth. Sequences were obtained from tumor-adjacent breast tissue. These receptor sequences come from a female donor with breast cancer. Some clones in this sample may be carry-over from other donors' samples.

The rearrangement uses TRBV6-6 and TRBJ1-5; 9 nucleotides align to TRBD1. Germline V CDR1 and CDR2: MNHNY, SVGAGI (reference sequence). The CDR3 consists of 17 residues. Trimming took 4 bases from V and 1 from J; bases not matched to a gene: 8. CDR3 in DNA: TGTGCCAGCAGTTTTCGTACGGACAGGGGAAGCAATCAGCCCCAGCATTTT. It encodes CASSFRTDRGSNQPQHF.

This clonotype was seen repeatedly, ten times or more. The chain is built from TRBV7-9 and TRBJ2-1, with 12 bases fitting TRBD2. From germline, CDR1 is SEHNR and CDR2 FQNEAQ (reference sequence). V was pared by 3 bases and J by 9 bases, with 15 bases of the junction left unmatched. The CDR3 is 18 amino acids. In DNA form, the CDR3 reads TGTGCCAGCAGCTTCACCTCTAGCGGGAGGGCCGGGGGGGGTGAGCAGTTCTTC. Translating gives CASSFTSSGRAGGGEQFF.

Sample share makes this clonotype large. The V call is TRBV9, the J call TRBJ1-2; 9 bases agree with TRBD1. V lost 4 bases and J lost 8; bases outside the gene matches: 9. The CDR3 sequence is 14 residues long. Per the germline V gene, CDR1 is SGDLS and CDR2 is YYNGEE. The CDR3 spells CASSSTGGAGGYTF. In DNA form, the CDR3 reads TGTGCCAGCAGCTCCACAGGGGGCGCGGGCGGCTACACCTTC. The whole variable domain, remainder taken from reference TRBV9 and TRBJ1-2, is DSGVTQTPKHLITATGQRVTLRCSPRSGDLSVYWYQQSLDQGLQFLIQYYNGEERAKGNILERFSAQQFPDLHSELNLSSLELGDSALYFCASSSTGGAGGYTFGSGTRLTVV.

Remarks on this clonotype: It is unclear where the CDR3 begins or ends on the DNA, so no DNA is shown, and the CDR3 is as TCRdb lists it. The CDR3 spells CASSSRLAVSTMSSSSGQGHGYTF. The chain combines TRBV7-3 with TRBJ1-2. The CDR3 spans 24 residues, counting both ends. CDR1 is SGHTA and CDR2 is FQGTGA in the germline V gene.

This clonotype showed up many times. The chain uses TRBV7-9 and TRBJ2-3; TRBD1 matches 8 bases. The V and J ends lost 5 bases and 4 bases, in that order; junction bases with no gene match: 2. Germline CDR1 and CDR2: SEHNR and FQNEAQ (reference sequence). The CDR3 consists of 13 residues. DNA for the CDR3: TGTGCCAGCAGCCCCAGGGGGCCAGATACGCAGTATTTT. This gives the protein CASSPRGPDTQYF.

The gene calls are TRBV7-6 and TRBJ2-7, with 11 bases matching TRBD2. The CDR3 has 15 residues. J lost 0 bases, V lost 4 bases, and 2 bases had no gene match. CDR1 is SGHVS, CDR2 FNYEAQ, per germline. CDR3 protein: CASSSSGRPSYEQYF. The CDR3 bases are TGTGCCAGCAGCTCTAGCGGGAGGCCCTCCTACGAGCAGTACTTC.

This clonotype was picked up many times. This clone may be a read error of a much larger clone one base away. This chain connects TRBV20-1 to TRBJ2-5; 8 positions agree with TRBD2. Germline V gene lookup returns CDR1 DFQATT and CDR2 SNEGSKA (reference sequence). With V trimmed by 6 bases and J by 4 bases, 13 bases remained unmatched. CDR3 size: 15 residues. The CDR3 coding sequence is TGCAGTGCCAGTCCAGGACTAGCAGGTGCAGAGACCCAGTACTTC. Encoded protein: CSASPGLAGAETQYF.

This clonotype showed up many times. This chain links TRBV30 with TRBJ2-5, with D perhaps matching TRBD2 (7 bases). Trimming removed 3 bases at V and 5 bases at J, with 13 bases between. The germline V gene has CDR1 GTSNPN and CDR2 SVGIG (reference sequence). The CDR3 extends over 13 amino acids. As DNA, the CDR3 is TGTGCCTGGAGGGGGGGGGCGCGGGAGACCCAGTACTTC. Protein sequence: CAWRGGARETQYF.

The CDR3 sequence is CASSLVQGPSYEQYF. The CDR3, as DNA: TGTGCCAGCAGCTTAGTGCAGGGCCCCTCCTACGAGCAGTACTTC. V is TRBV7-8 and J is TRBJ2-7, with a possible D match to TRBD1 (5 bases). The V gene lost 1 base and the J gene lost 0 bases, with 10 bases spanning the gap. The CDR3 has 15 amino acids. Germline V gene data show CDR1 as SGHVS and CDR2 as FQNEAQ.

This clonotype was seen many times. The chain's CDR3 is CSASPLTRITDTQYF. The CDR3 DNA reads as TGCAGTGCTAGCCCATTGACTAGGATCACAGATACGCAGTATTTT. The chain carries TRBV20-1 and TRBJ2-3; TRBD2 is a possible D gene (6 bases). The CDR3 contains 15 residues. V lost 3 bases and J lost 2, with 15 bases in between. Germline CDR1 DFQATT, CDR2 SNEGSKA (reference sequence).

The V and J genes are TRBV20-1 and TRBJ1-5; D might be TRBD1 (5 bases). Germline CDR1 is DFQATT and CDR2 is SNEGSKA (reference sequence). This CDR3 spans 16 amino acids. V lost 6 bases, J lost 0 bases, and 18 bases lay in between. CDR3 region: CSAHTWQGSSNQPQHF. CDR3 DNA sequence: TGCAGTGCCCATACGTGGCAGGGCTCTAGCAATCAGCCCCAGCATTTT.

This chain joins TRBV2 and TRBJ2-7; 10 nucleotides align to TRBD2. The germline V gene encodes CDR1 SNHLY and CDR2 FYNNEI. The junction had 6 bases not matched to a gene; V was cut back by 6 bases and J by 7 bases. This CDR3 is 13 amino acids long. DNA for the CDR3: TGTGCCAGCAGGAGCGGGAGGGTGGAGGAGCAGTACTTC. Translating gives CASRSGRVEEQYF.

The chain couples TRBV19 to TRBJ1-3; no reliable D call. The germline V gene encodes CDR1 LNHDA and CDR2 SQIVND (reference sequence). V was trimmed by 7 bases and J by 3 bases, leaving 4 bases between them. The CDR3 contains 11 residues. The CDR3 sequence is CASTVGNTIYF. DNA of the CDR3: TGTGCCAGTACAGTTGGAAACACCATATATTTT.

This clonotype was seen at least ten times. The chain couples TRBV12-3 or TRBV12-4 to TRBJ2-1; 12 bases line up with TRBD1. With V trimmed by 5 bases and J by 7 bases, 12 bases remained unmatched. This CDR3 region has 17 residues. CDR3 in DNA: TGTGCCAGCAGTAGAGGGACAGGGGGCATCGGAAGGAATGAGCAGTTCTTC. It specifies CASSRGTGGIGRNEQFF.

This clonotype is medium-sized within its sample. V gene TRBV19 combines with J gene TRBJ1-3; a possible D gene is TRBD1 (5 bases). In germline, CDR1 is LNHDA, CDR2 SQIVND (reference sequence). The CDR3 runs 14 residues. V lost 6 bases and J lost 0, with 9 bases in between. This chain's CDR3 is CASSGANSGNTIYF. CDR3 DNA sequence: TGTGCCAGTAGCGGGGCTAACTCTGGAAACACCATATATTTT.

This clonotype has ten or more counts. A much larger clonotype is one base distant, so this may be a read error. The chain uses TRBV9 and TRBJ1-6; tentative D call: TRBD1 (6 bases). Per germline, CDR1 SGDLS and CDR2 YYNGEE. The CDR3 is 15 amino acids. CDR3 DNA sequence: TGTGCCAGCAGCGAGACAGGTGTGGGGAATTCACCCCCCCACTTT. Translation gives CASSETGVGNSPPHF.

This chain links TRBV7-2 with TRBJ2-2; 8 nucleotides agree with TRBD1. This CDR3 spans 14 amino acids. Trimming cost V 5 bases and J 5 bases; bases outside gene matches: 4. Per the germline V gene, CDR1 is SGHTA and CDR2 is FQGNSA. CDR3 sequence (DNA): TGTGCCAGCAGCGCGCAGGGGGCGACCGGGGAGCTGTTTTTT. Protein product: CASSAQGATGELFF.

The rearrangement joins TRBV2 to TRBJ1-5; D remains unclear. Deletions cut 0 bases from V and 6 bases from J, with 9 bases between. The CDR3 is 14 amino acids. Looked up from germline, CDR1 is SNHLY and CDR2 is FYNNEI. CDR3 bases: TGTGCCAGCAGTGAAGCGGTAGGGTTTCAGCCCCAGCATTTT. Its protein is CASSEAVGFQPQHF.

This sequence joins TRBV20-1 and TRBJ1-6, with TRBD1 matching 7 bases. CDR1 and CDR2 from the germline V gene are DFQATT and SNEGSKA (reference sequence). With 0 bases clipped from V and 11 bases from J, the junction kept 10 bases outside the gene matches. The length of the CDR3 is 15 residues. CDR3 nucleotides: TGCAGTGCTAGAGATCCATCCAGGGGGAATCCACCCCTCCACTTT. It specifies CSARDPSRGNPPLHF.

The gene calls are TRBV10-2 and TRBJ2-7, with no clear D. Germline CDR1 is WSHSY and CDR2 is SAAADI. V lost 3 bases, J lost 2 bases, and 8 bases lay in between. CDR3 length: 13 amino acids. CDR3 nucleotides: TGCGCCAGCAGTGATGCCAGAACCTACGAGCAGTACTTC. Translating gives CASSDARTYEQYF.

This clonotype was observed a handful of times. The rearrangement joins TRBV2 to TRBJ2-5, with 12 bases aligning to TRBD2. The CDR3 totals 16 residues. Unmatched junction bases numbered 11, after V lost 7 bases and J lost 5 bases. The germline V gene has CDR1 SNHLY and CDR2 FYNNEI. CDR3 in amino acids: CASMAGLAGGGETQYF. Here the CDR3 DNA reads TGTGCCAGCATGGCTGGGCTAGCGGGGGGGGGTGAGACCCAGTACTTC.

The chain combines TRBV4-1 with TRBJ1-5, with D possibly TRBD1 on 5 matching bases. There are 15 residues in the CDR3. Looked up from germline, CDR1 is MGHRA and CDR2 is YSYEKL. V was pared by 1 base and J by 2 bases, with 9 bases between. CDR3 sequence (DNA): TGCGCCAGCAGCCAAGTCCCGACAGGCAATCAGCCCCAGCATTTT. Translated, it gives CASSQVPTGNQPQHF.

V is TRBV7-6 and J is TRBJ1-3; D is undetermined. Per germline, CDR1 SGHVS and CDR2 FNYEAQ. The V gene lost 2 bases and the J gene lost 4 bases, with 6 bases spanning the gap. The CDR3 has 13 amino acids. The CDR3 bases are TGTGCCAGCAGCTTAATCACCGGAAACACCATATATTTT. Translating it yields CASSLITGNTIYF. The complete variable domain, with remaining parts taken from reference TRBV7-6 and TRBJ1-3, reads GAGVSQSPRYKVTKRGQDVALRCDPISGHVSLYWYRQALGQGPEFLTYFNYEAQQDKSGLPNDRFSAERPEGSISTLTIQRTEQRDSAMYRCASSLITGNTIYFGEGSWLTVV.

The V and J genes are TRBV5-4 and TRBJ2-5; 11 nucleotides align to TRBD2. Germline-derived CDR1 and CDR2 are SGHNT and YYREEE (reference sequence). CDR3 length: 16 amino acids. The ends lost 1 base at V and 2 bases at J; junction bases unmatched: 4. CDR3 sequence reads: CASSLSSGGPQETQYF. In DNA form, the CDR3 reads TGTGCCAGCAGCTTGTCTAGCGGGGGGCCTCAAGAGACCCAGTACTTC.

The chain carries TRBV2 and TRBJ1-5, with 12 nucleotides matching TRBD1. The CDR3 has 17 residues. V shed 6 bases and J 3 bases; nucleotides not matched to a gene: 9. Germline V gives CDR1 SNHLY, CDR2 FYNNEI. The CDR3 loop reads CASRTGQGAIDNQPQHF. As DNA, the CDR3 is TGTGCCAGCAGGACGGGACAGGGGGCAATAGACAATCAGCCCCAGCATTTT.

This clonotype was recorded once. The chain has TRBV6-6 and TRBJ2-7; TRBD2 is a possible D gene (5 bases). V was trimmed by 10 bases and J by 2 bases, leaving 18 bases between them. CDR1 and CDR2 from the germline V gene are MNHNY and SVGAGI (reference sequence). The CDR3 contains 14 residues. This CDR3 is CATKRGVGTYEQYF. The CDR3 region has the DNA TGTGCCACCAAAAGAGGAGTCGGGACCTACGAGCAGTACTTC.

The chain joins TRBV5-6 to TRBJ2-2; 8 positions match TRBD1. The CDR3 runs 15 residues. V was pared by 3 bases and J by 1 base, with 2 bases of the junction left unmatched. Germline values: CDR1 SGHDT, CDR2 YYEEEE. CDR3 sequence: CASSYGTGNTGELFF. The CDR3 DNA reads as TGTGCCAGCAGCTACGGGACAGGGAACACCGGGGAGCTGTTTTTT.

The J gene is TRBJ1-3, the V gene TRBV7-9; D is uncertain. This CDR3 contains 14 residues. The germline V gene encodes CDR1 SEHNR and CDR2 FQNEAQ (reference sequence). Trimming shortened V by 5 bases and J by 0 bases, and 8 bases separated the two germline ends. CDR3 sequence reads: CASSNTFSGNTIYF. CDR3 bases: TGTGCCAGCAGCAACACCTTCTCTGGAAACACCATATATTTT.

This chain connects TRBV7-9 to TRBJ2-6; D is perhaps TRBD2 (6 bases). V was cut by 3 bases and J by 2 bases, with 20 bases left in between. The CDR3 is 19 amino acids. Germline V CDR1 and CDR2: SEHNR, FQNEAQ (reference sequence). This CDR3 reads CASSFGGTRFRTGANVLTF. The CDR3 DNA is TGTGCCAGCAGCTTTGGGGGGACCCGTTTTAGGACTGGGGCCAACGTCCTGACTTTC.

The table lists this clonotype with many counts. The rearrangement joins TRBV7-9 to TRBJ2-5; the match to TRBD2 covers 7 bases. The length of the CDR3 is 15 residues. J gave up 5 bases and V 5 bases, and 11 bases lay outside the gene matches. Per the germline V gene, CDR1 is SEHNR and CDR2 is FQNEAQ (reference sequence). In DNA, the CDR3 is TGTGCCAGCAGCGGACTGGGGGGGGGGGGTGAGACCCAGTACTTC. It encodes CASSGLGGGGETQYF.

This clonotype has a single count. The V gene is TRBV25-1, the J gene TRBJ1-5; 7 bases are a match to TRBD1. The trim removed 6 bases at V and 4 bases at J, leaving 9 bases unmatched. Germline assignment: CDR1 MGHDK and CDR2 SYGVNS. The CDR3 contains 15 residues. CDR3 in amino acids: CASSQPGGRNQPQHF. Written as DNA, the CDR3 is TGTGCCAGCAGCCAACCAGGGGGGAGAAATCAGCCCCAGCATTTT.

This clonotype was recorded many times. The rearrangement links TRBV30 to TRBJ1-2; 8 bases fit TRBD1. CDR1 is GTSNPN, CDR2 SVGIG, per germline (reference sequence). The CDR3 runs 13 residues. Unmatched junction bases numbered 8, after V lost 5 bases and J lost 6 bases. The DNA for the CDR3 is TGTGCCTGGGACAGGGGCCTCAGGGATGGCTACACCTTC. This translates into CAWDRGLRDGYTF.